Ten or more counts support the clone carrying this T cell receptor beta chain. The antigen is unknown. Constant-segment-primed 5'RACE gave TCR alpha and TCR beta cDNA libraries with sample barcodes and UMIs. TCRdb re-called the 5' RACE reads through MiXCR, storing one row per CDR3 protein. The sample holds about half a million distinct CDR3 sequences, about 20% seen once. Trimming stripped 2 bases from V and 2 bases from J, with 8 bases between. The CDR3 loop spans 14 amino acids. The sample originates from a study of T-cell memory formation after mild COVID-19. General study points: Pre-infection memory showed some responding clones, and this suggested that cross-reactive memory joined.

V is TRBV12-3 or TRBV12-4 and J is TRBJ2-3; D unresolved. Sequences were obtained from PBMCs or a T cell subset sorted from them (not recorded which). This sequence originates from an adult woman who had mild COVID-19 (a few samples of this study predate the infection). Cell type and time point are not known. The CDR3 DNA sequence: TGTGCCAGCAGTTTAAGCCAGTACACAGATACGCAGTATTTT. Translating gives CASSLSQYTDTQYF.